This T cell receptor (beta chain) was retrieved from a study of blood T cell repertoires in COVID-19. Study summary: Acute and convalescent COVID-19 samples came from the United States, Italy and Spain. In each case, the material was cDNA or gDNA derived from T cells, B-cell-depleted T cells, or PBMCs.

The germline gives CDR1 SGHTA, CDR2 FQGTGA. The CDR3 sequence is 15 residues long. V was shortened by 5 bases and J by 6 bases, with 20 bases between the two germline ends. Repertoires were generated with immunoSEQ multiplex PCR, while TCRdb's copy carries only in-frame clones and drops some. The table has roughly 150,000 clones, 70% to 85% seen once. Source material: peripheral blood. V gene TRBV7-3 combines with J gene TRBJ2-7; D possibly corresponds to TRBD2 (5 bases). This sequence was found in a woman in her 50s with acute or convalescent COVID-19. In DNA, the CDR3 is TGTGCCAGCAGCCCACGAGTGGCCAGGAGGCGCGAGCAGTACTTC. Its protein is CASSPRVARRREQYF.